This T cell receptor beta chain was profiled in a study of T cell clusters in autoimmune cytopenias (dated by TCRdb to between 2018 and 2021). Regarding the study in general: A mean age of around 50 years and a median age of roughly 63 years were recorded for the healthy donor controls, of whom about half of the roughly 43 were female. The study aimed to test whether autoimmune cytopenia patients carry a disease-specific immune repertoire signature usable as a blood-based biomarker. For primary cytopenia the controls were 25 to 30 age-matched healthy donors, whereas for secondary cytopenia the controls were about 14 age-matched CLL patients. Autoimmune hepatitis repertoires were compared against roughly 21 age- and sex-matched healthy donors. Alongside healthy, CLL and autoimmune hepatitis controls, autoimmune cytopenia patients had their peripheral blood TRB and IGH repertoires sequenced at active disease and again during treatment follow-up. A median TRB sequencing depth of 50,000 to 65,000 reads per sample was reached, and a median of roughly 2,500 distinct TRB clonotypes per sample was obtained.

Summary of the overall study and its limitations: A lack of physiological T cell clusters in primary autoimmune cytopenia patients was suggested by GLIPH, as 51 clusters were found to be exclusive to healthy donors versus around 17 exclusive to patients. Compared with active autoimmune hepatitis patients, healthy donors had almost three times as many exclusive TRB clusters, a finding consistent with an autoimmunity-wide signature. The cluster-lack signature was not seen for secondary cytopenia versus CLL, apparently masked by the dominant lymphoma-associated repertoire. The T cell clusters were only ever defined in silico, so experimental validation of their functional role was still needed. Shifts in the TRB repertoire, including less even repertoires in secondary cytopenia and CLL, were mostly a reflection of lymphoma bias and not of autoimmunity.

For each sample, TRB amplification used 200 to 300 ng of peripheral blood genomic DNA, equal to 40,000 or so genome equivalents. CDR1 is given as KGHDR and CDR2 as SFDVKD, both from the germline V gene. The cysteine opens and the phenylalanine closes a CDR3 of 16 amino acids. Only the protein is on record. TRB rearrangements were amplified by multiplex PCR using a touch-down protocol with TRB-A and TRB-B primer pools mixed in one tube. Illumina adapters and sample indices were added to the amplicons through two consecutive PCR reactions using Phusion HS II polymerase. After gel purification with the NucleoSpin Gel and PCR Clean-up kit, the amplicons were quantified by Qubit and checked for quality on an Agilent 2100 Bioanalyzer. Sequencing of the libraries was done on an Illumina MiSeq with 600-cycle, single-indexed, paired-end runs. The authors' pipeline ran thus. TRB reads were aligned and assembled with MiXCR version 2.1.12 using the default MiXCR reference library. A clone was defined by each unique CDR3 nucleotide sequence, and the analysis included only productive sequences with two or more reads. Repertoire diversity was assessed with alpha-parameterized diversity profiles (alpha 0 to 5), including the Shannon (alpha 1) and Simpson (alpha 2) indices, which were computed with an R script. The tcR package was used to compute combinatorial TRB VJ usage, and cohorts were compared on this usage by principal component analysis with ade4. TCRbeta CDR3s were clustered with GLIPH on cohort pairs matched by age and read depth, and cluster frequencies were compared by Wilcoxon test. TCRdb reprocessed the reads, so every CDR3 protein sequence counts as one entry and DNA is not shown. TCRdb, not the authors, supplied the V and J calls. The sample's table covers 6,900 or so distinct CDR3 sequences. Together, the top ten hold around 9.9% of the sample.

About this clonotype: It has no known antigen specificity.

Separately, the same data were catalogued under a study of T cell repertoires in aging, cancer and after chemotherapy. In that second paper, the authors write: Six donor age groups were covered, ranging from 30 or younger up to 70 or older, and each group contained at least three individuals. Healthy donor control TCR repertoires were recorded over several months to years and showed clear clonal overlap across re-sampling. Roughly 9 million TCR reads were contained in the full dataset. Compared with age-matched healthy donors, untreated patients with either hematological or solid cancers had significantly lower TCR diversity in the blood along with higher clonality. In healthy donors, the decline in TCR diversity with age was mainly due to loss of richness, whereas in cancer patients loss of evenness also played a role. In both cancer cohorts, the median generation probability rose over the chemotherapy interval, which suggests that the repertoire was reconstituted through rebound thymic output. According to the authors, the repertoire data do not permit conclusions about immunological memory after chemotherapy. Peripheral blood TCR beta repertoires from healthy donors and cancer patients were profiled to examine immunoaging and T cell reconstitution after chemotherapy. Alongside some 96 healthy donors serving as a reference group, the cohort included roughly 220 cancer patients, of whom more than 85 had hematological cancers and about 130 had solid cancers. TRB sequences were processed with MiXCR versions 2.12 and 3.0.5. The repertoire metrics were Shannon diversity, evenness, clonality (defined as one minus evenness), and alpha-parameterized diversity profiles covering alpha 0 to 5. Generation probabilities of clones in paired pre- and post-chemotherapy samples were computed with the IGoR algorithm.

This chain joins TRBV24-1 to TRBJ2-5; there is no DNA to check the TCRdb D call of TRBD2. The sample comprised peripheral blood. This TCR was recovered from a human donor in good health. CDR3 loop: CATSDSSRTARETQYF.